This T cell receptor beta chain was captured in a study of sequential checkpoint blockade in melanoma. Study in general: Each arm's sequence ended with maintenance nivolumab.

Repertoires were generated with immunoSEQ multiplex PCR, while TCRdb's copy carries only in-frame clones and drops some. The sample contains thousands of clones, around 74% of which appear only once. Noted treatment: randomized to nivolumab then ipilimumab (arm A) or the reverse (arm B). None of the patients previously received DNA-damaging chemotherapy. Sorted cells were live CD3+CD8+, lacking CD19 and CD56, from PBMCs. The length of the CDR3 is 13 residues. From germline, CDR1 is GTSNPN and CDR2 SVGIG (reference sequence). V dropped 2 bases and J dropped 1 base, with 8 bases sitting between them. The rearrangement links TRBV30 to TRBJ1-1; D is unresolved. The receptor's source is a human donor with melanoma. Sequencing used CD8+ T cells sorted from blood (inferred from file names), obtained from a patient given nivolumab and ipilimumab in sequence. The CDR3 nucleotides read TGTGCCTGGAGTAGTCGGGGGAACACTGAAGCTTTCTTT. It yields the protein CAWSSRGNTEAFF.